The 30 T cell receptor beta chains below come from one sample, sequenced in a study of blood T cell repertoires in COVID-19. Libraries were prepared by immunoSEQ multiplex PCR; TCRdb keeps only in-frame clonotypes and omits some of them. The profile covers more than 100,000 clones, with around 84% appearing a single time and approximately 18% taken by the ten largest. Specimen: peripheral blood. The receptors stem from a woman older than 75 with acute or convalescent COVID-19.

The chain couples TRBV9 to TRBJ2-7, with D tentatively TRBD2 (5 bases). The CDR3 covers 15 residues. Germline lookup yields CDR1 SGDLS and CDR2 YYNGEE. Trimming left V 0 bases short and J 6 bases short, with 16 bases between. CDR3 DNA sequence: TGTGCCAGCAGCGTAGCAGGTGGGAGCCAGGTCGAGCAGTACTTC. Its translation: CASSVAGGSQVEQYF.

The gene calls are TRBV7-6 and TRBJ1-4; 8 bases are shared with TRBD1. Germline V gives CDR1 SGHVS, CDR2 FNYEAQ. This CDR3 contains 15 residues. With V trimmed by 4 bases and J by 10 bases, 11 bases remained unmatched. Written as DNA, the CDR3 is TGTGCCAGCAGCTGGGGCAGGGGGCGCATAGGAAAACTGTTTTTT. This gives the protein CASSWGRGRIGKLFF. Complete variable domain (other parts from reference TRBV7-6 and TRBJ1-4): GAGVSQSPRYKVTKRGQDVALRCDPISGHVSLYWYRQALGQGPEFLTYFNYEAQQDKSGLPNDRFSAERPEGSISTLTIQRTEQRDSAMYRCASSWGRGRIGKLFFGSGTQLSVL.

This clone turned up a few times. The chain joins TRBV5-1 to TRBJ2-1; 13 bases match TRBD2. The CDR3 loop spans 15 amino acids. Germline loops: CDR1 SGHRS, CDR2 YFSETQ. V was clipped by 3 bases and J by 6 bases; unmatched bases: 3. The CDR3: CASSSGTSGVNEQFF. Written as DNA, the CDR3 is TGCGCCAGCAGCTCCGGGACTAGCGGGGTCAATGAGCAGTTCTTC.

This chain connects TRBV19 to TRBJ2-6; a possible D gene is TRBD1 (5 bases). V lost 7 bases and J 3 bases, leaving 10 bases between the germline ends. The germline V gene encodes CDR1 LNHDA and CDR2 SQIVND (reference sequence). CDR3 length equals 14 residues. The CDR3 sequence: CASTIQGGANVLTF. The CDR3 nucleotides read TGTGCCAGTACCATCCAGGGTGGGGCCAACGTCCTGACTTTC. Combining the CDR3 with reference TRBV19 and TRBJ2-6 gives the whole variable domain DGGITQSPKYLFRKEGQNVTLSCEQNLNHDAMYWYRQDPGQGLRLIYYSQIVNDFQKGDIAEGYSVSREKKESFPLTVTSAQKNPTAFYLCASTIQGGANVLTFGAGSRLTVL.

This rearrangement joins TRBV11-3 to TRBJ2-7, with a weak D call TRBD2 (6 bases). This CDR3 is built from 15 residues. The germline CDR1 and CDR2 sequences are SGHNT and YENEEA. V was cut by 0 bases and J by 5 bases, with 14 bases left in between. In DNA form, the CDR3 reads TGTGCCAGCAGCTTAGACGGAGGGTTTGACAACGAGCAGTACTTC. Protein sequence: CASSLDGGFDNEQYF.

The gene calls are TRBV6-2 or TRBV6-3 and TRBJ1-5; no definite D call. V lost 2 bases and J lost 5, with 16 bases in between. From germline, CDR1 is MNHEY and CDR2 SVGEGT. The CDR3 runs to 16 residues. This CDR3 is CASSYLQTPADQPQHF. The CDR3 bases are TGTGCCAGCAGTTACCTCCAGACACCTGCCGATCAGCCCCAGCATTTT.

This clone is a singleton in its sample. The V gene is TRBV4-1, the J gene TRBJ2-5; D perhaps matches TRBD2 (5 bases). CDR1 and CDR2 from the germline V gene are MGHRA and YSYEKL. CDR3 size: 14 residues. Trimming shortened V by 0 bases and J by 4 bases, and 9 bases separated the two germline ends. Here the CDR3 DNA reads TGCGCCAGCAGCCAAGACGTCGGGGTAGAGACCCAGTACTTC. This sequence encodes CASSQDVGVETQYF.

The genes are TRBV6-1 and TRBJ2-7; 10 positions agree with TRBD1. The CDR3 has 16 amino acids. Germline loops: CDR1 MNHNS, CDR2 SASEGT. Trimming cost V 2 bases and J 4 bases; bases outside gene matches: 8. CDR3 region: CASSESPRGQGYEQYF. The CDR3 DNA sequence: TGTGCCAGCAGTGAATCACCGAGGGGACAGGGGTACGAGCAGTACTTC.

The table lists this clone with a count of one. The genes are TRBV19 and TRBJ2-5, with 10 nucleotides matching TRBD2. V shed 4 bases and J 1 base; nucleotides not matched to a gene: 27. This CDR3 is built from 23 residues. Germline V gene sequence: CDR1 LNHDA, CDR2 SQIVND (reference sequence). CDR3 sequence reads: CASSTPQVRGASGRGWGQETQYF. The CDR3 DNA reads as TGTGCCAGTAGTACCCCACAGGTTCGGGGTGCTAGCGGGAGAGGTTGGGGCCAAGAGACCCAGTACTTC.

This chain links TRBV3-1 (or the pseudogene TRBV3-2) with TRBJ1-2, with D possibly TRBD1 on 5 matching bases. V was clipped by 0 bases and J by 4 bases, with 12 bases between them. Looked up from germline, CDR1 is LGHDT and CDR2 is YNNKEL (reference sequence). The CDR3 has 15 amino acids. CDR3 amino acids: CASSQDSTRAYGYTF. The CDR3 region has the DNA TGTGCCAGCAGCCAAGATTCGACCAGGGCCTATGGCTACACCTTC.

The genes are TRBV19 and TRBJ1-6; 8 positions agree with TRBD1. Germline trimming cut 7 bases from V and 10 bases from J; bases unmatched to any gene: 9. Germline loops: CDR1 LNHDA, CDR2 SQIVND (reference sequence). The CDR3 sequence is 14 residues long. CDR3 nucleotides: TGTGCCAGTATCGGCGGGACAGGCGGATCACCCCTCCACTTT. Translated, it gives CASIGGTGGSPLHF.

This rearrangement joins TRBV2 to TRBJ2-3; 10 bases align to TRBD2. The J segment lost 3 bases and the V segment lost 3 bases, leaving 18 bases of the junction unmatched. The CDR3 length is 20 residues. CDR1 is SNHLY and CDR2 is FYNNEI in the germline V gene. This CDR3 reads CASSDQRGGQEYLATDTQYF. DNA for the CDR3: TGTGCCAGCAGTGATCAGCGGGGGGGACAAGAATACCTCGCGACAGATACGCAGTATTTT. Looking up the rest from reference TRBV2 and TRBJ2-3 gives the full variable domain: EPEVTQTPSHQVTQMGQEVILRCVPISNHLYFYWYRQILGQKVEFLVSFYNNEISEKSEIFDDQFSVERPDGSNFTLKIRSTKLEDSAMYFCASSDQRGGQEYLATDTQYFGPGTRLTVL.

The V call is TRBV3-1 (or the pseudogene TRBV3-2), the J call TRBJ1-1; D is undetermined. From germline, CDR1 is LGHDT and CDR2 YNNKEL (reference sequence). Deletions cut 2 bases from V and 2 bases from J, with 6 bases between. This CDR3 is 13 amino acids long. The CDR3 DNA reads TGTGCCAGCAGCCAACCGAGCAACACTGAAGCTTTCTTT. Amino acids: CASSQPSNTEAFF.

The chain has TRBV10-1 and TRBJ1-5; D gene ambiguous. The ends were cut back, 8 bases at V and 1 base at J, with 15 bases in the middle. CDR3 length: 15 amino acids. CDR1 and CDR2 from the germline V gene are WNHNN and SYGVQD (reference sequence). The CDR3 spells CASLPVDKSNQPQHF. As DNA, the CDR3 is TGCGCCAGCCTCCCCGTAGATAAGAGCAATCAGCCCCAGCATTTT.

The CDR3 coding sequence is TGTGCCAGCACCGCGGATGGGTCCTACAATGAGCAGTTCTTC. Encoded protein: CASTADGSYNEQFF. This chain uses TRBV7-2 with TRBJ2-1; no reliable D call. CDR1 and CDR2 from the germline V gene are SGHTA and FQGNSA. The length of the CDR3 is 14 residues. V gave up 7 bases and J gave up 1 base, with 11 bases separating them.

This clone occurred once. The V call is TRBV19, the J call TRBJ2-1; tentatively, D is TRBD2 (6 bases). The CDR3 loop spans 13 amino acids. Germline V CDR1 and CDR2: LNHDA, SQIVND (reference sequence). V was clipped by 11 bases and J by 4 bases, with 15 bases between them. This CDR3 reads CAVAAGLYNEQFF. Here the CDR3 DNA reads TGTGCCGTTGCAGCGGGTCTGTACAATGAGCAGTTCTTC.

The rearrangement links TRBV11-2 to TRBJ1-2, with D tentatively TRBD1 (5 bases). The germline V gene has CDR1 SGHAT and CDR2 FQNNGV. The V gene lost 5 bases and the J gene lost 6 bases, with 19 bases spanning the gap. There are 15 residues in the CDR3. Here the CDR3 reads CASSPMGTGLDGYTF. The CDR3 coding sequence is TGTGCCAGCAGCCCCATGGGCACAGGTCTTGATGGCTACACCTTC.

This clone was counted only a few times. The chain combines TRBV13 with TRBJ1-3; D unresolved. This CDR3 has 15 amino acids. The V gene's germline CDR1 is PRHDT and CDR2 FYEKMQ (reference sequence). Trimming removed 4 bases at V and 0 bases at J, with 10 bases between. The DNA of the CDR3 is TGTGCCAGCAGCTCTATTACGAGCTCTGGAAACACCATATATTTT. It is translated as CASSSITSSGNTIYF.

This clone was seen only once. The genes are TRBV27 and TRBJ1-5; the match to TRBD1 covers 11 bases. There are 15 residues in the CDR3. The germline V gene encodes CDR1 MNHEY and CDR2 SMNVEV (reference sequence). Trimming removed 5 bases from V and 7 bases from J; junction bases left unmatched: 7. As DNA, the CDR3 is TGTGCCAGCAGTCTAACCGGGACAGGGGGGCAGCCCCAGCATTTT. It yields the protein CASSLTGTGGQPQHF.

The chain carries TRBV5-1 and TRBJ1-5; the match to TRBD1 covers 7 bases. With 2 bases clipped from V and 1 base from J, the junction kept 3 bases outside the gene matches. Germline values: CDR1 SGHRS, CDR2 YFSETQ. The CDR3 is made up of 15 amino acids. CDR3 protein: CASSLTGESNQPQHF. The CDR3 DNA sequence: TGCGCCAGCAGCTTAACAGGGGAAAGCAATCAGCCCCAGCATTTT.

The CDR3 DNA sequence: TGTGCCAGCAGCCAGGGAGAGACCCAGTACTTC. Encoded protein: CASSQGETQYF. The chain carries TRBV7-2 and TRBJ2-5; a weak D match, TRBD1 (5 bases). Trimming left V 5 bases short and J 4 bases short, with 5 bases between. This CDR3 has 11 amino acids. Per the germline V gene, CDR1 is SGHTA and CDR2 is FQGNSA.

V usage is TRBV5-5 and J usage is TRBJ1-6; 8 nucleotides align to TRBD1. Germline values: CDR1 SGHKS, CDR2 YYEKEE (reference sequence). V lost 0 bases and J lost 10; bases outside the gene matches: 3. The CDR3 is 14 residues long. For the CDR3, the DNA is TGTGCCAGCAGCTTGGCGGGACAGGAGTCACCCCTCCACTTT. It codes for CASSLAGQESPLHF.

This chain connects TRBV20-1 to TRBJ2-3; TRBD2 matches at 9 bases. The CDR3 loop spans 16 amino acids. V lost 3 bases to trimming and J lost 3 bases; unmatched junction nucleotides: 10. The V gene's germline CDR1 is DFQATT and CDR2 SNEGSKA (reference sequence). CDR3 sequence (DNA): TGCAGTGCTAGTATTGGGAGTAGCGGGAGAACAGATACGCAGTATTTT. This translates into CSASIGSSGRTDTQYF.

CDR3 coding DNA: TGCGCCAGCAGCCCGACAGGGAGGCGTAGGAATGAGCAGTTCTTC. Protein: CASSPTGRRRNEQFF. The chain joins TRBV4-3 to TRBJ2-1, with D possibly being TRBD1 (7 bases). V was shortened by 4 bases and J by 7 bases, with 17 bases between the two germline ends. The CDR3 runs to 15 residues. The germline V gene encodes CDR1 LGHNA and CDR2 YSLEER.

The chain couples TRBV7-8 to TRBJ1-2; 9 bases line up with TRBD1. V gave up 6 bases and J gave up 7 bases; unmatched junction bases: 6. CDR3 size: 13 residues. The germline V gene encodes CDR1 SGHVS and CDR2 FQNEAQ. CDR3 sequence (DNA): TGTGCCAGCAGTCGGGACAGGGATGGTGGCTACACCTTC. Residues: CASSRDRDGGYTF. Based on the CDR3 plus reference TRBV7-8 and TRBJ1-2, the full variable domain is GAGVSQSPRYKVAKRGQDVALRCDPISGHVSLFWYQQALGQGPEFLTYFQNEAQLDKSGLPSDRFFAERPEGSVSTLKIQRTQQEDSAVYLCASSRDRDGGYTFGSGTRLTVV.

The rearrangement joins TRBV19 to TRBJ2-3, with D possibly being TRBD1 (6 bases). Looked up from germline, CDR1 is LNHDA and CDR2 is SQIVND (reference sequence). The CDR3 spans 15 residues. Trimming pared 0 bases from V and 2 bases from J, leaving 9 bases between. The CDR3 sequence is CASSIDSGATDTQYF. The CDR3, as DNA: TGTGCCAGTAGTATAGATTCAGGGGCCACAGATACGCAGTATTTT.

This clone was counted a few times. The V gene is TRBV5-1, the J gene TRBJ1-1; TRBD1 matches at 9 bases. Trimming cost V 4 bases and J 5 bases; bases outside gene matches: 12. CDR3 length: 16 amino acids. Germline-derived CDR1 and CDR2 are SGHRS and YFSETQ. CDR3 protein: CASSRRNRGRGTEAFF. As DNA, the CDR3 is TGCGCCAGCAGCCGTAGAAACAGGGGGCGGGGTACTGAAGCTTTCTTT.

The V and J genes are TRBV7-2 and TRBJ1-2; D is unresolved. Germline assignment: CDR1 SGHTA and CDR2 FQGNSA. CDR3 length: 15 residues. V lost 2 bases and J 4 bases, leaving 14 bases between the germline ends. The CDR3 reads CASSLNRARGYGYTF. The CDR3 coding sequence is TGTGCCAGCAGCTTAAATCGGGCACGGGGCTATGGCTACACCTTC.

This CDR3 is CASSFWASNYGYTF. CDR3 nucleotides: TGTGCCAGCAGCTTCTGGGCATCTAACTATGGCTACACCTTC. This chain uses TRBV7-8 with TRBJ1-2, with D unresolved. There are 14 residues in the CDR3. Trimming cost V 3 bases and J 0 bases, with 8 bases left between them. CDR1 and CDR2 from the germline V gene are SGHVS and FQNEAQ.

This chain links TRBV28 with TRBJ1-5, with 7 bases lining up with TRBD1. V was clipped by 5 bases and J by 2 bases; unmatched bases: 6. CDR1 MDHEN and CDR2 SYDVKM come from the germline V gene. The length of the CDR3 is 15 residues. The CDR3 reads CASSPDGQGNQPQHF. In DNA, the CDR3 is TGTGCCAGCAGTCCCGACGGACAGGGCAATCAGCCCCAGCATTTT. Using reference TRBV28 and TRBJ1-5 for the parts outside the CDR3, the full variable domain is DVKVTQSSRYLVKRTGEKVFLECVQDMDHENMFWYRQDPGLGLRLIYFSYDVKMKEKGDIPEGYSVSREKKERFSLILESASTNQTSMYLCASSPDGQGNQPQHFGDGTRLSIL.